The following is a T cell receptor (beta chain) sequence with its context. Its antigen specificity is not known. No quality values exist for individual bases; no much larger clone is one base distant. Using the deep immunoSEQ assay, TCR CDR3 regions were amplified from genomic DNA by multiplex PCR. Extracted genomic DNA from each cell subset was spread evenly across all wells of several immunoSEQ 96-well plates, with each plate serving as a replicate. For sorted subsets, each replicate PCR was loaded with roughly 0.2 ug genomic DNA, equivalent to 25,000 to 35,000 T cell genomes. Purified libraries were quantified with a Qubit 3.0 fluorometer, sized on a Bioanalyzer 2100, and re-quantified with the KAPA Library Quantification kit. Every immunoSEQ 96-well plate was sequenced on a separate single-read 150-cycle Illumina NextSeq 550 flow cell. Per the original workflow: The immunoSEQ output contained only junctional sequences without quality scores, so filtering could not match that applied to full-length reads. To assign V/J genes and CDR3, sequences were annotated using PyIR, a Python wrapper for IgBLAST v1.9, with IMGT germline references. Reads with weak V/J assignments (E-value above 1e-6), missing CDR3, stop codons, out-of-frame junctions, or ambiguous translated residues were removed. V3J clonotypes were defined as sequences sharing the same inferred V gene, J gene, and CDR3 amino acid sequence. The percentage overlap between two repertoires was calculated by dividing the number of shared unique clonotypes by the size of the smaller repertoire. RTK rarefaction, the Chao1 estimator, and Recon v2.1 estimates of unobserved clonotypes were used to assess repertoire richness. Generation probabilities were computed with OLGA for all TCRbeta clonotypes obtained by the gDNA method from four donors. Entries here come from immuneACCESS through TCRdb and include only in-frame sequences with V and J called. Some clones fail to appear in such tables; in the studies checked, an unresolved V gene covers under half of the shortfall, and the cause of the remainder is unknown. That table supplies the V and J calls and clone size; D and trimming were determined from the DNA. The sample yields 400,000 to 600,000 clones; roughly 95% were counted once. The ten largest clones add up to around 0.066% of the sample.

This record comes from a study of shared clonotypes between healthy human individuals (dated by TCRdb to between 2020 and 2021). General notes on the study: The cohort comprised two women and a few men aged 18 to 49 years. To estimate repertoire size and how much clonotype sharing occurs between individuals, the study deeply sequenced the blood TCR repertoires of five healthy adults. Each donor's leukapheresis produced roughly between roughly 0.9 and 8.9 billion PBMCs. Per donor, three plates each were used for CD4 naive and CD4 memory, two for CD8 naive, and one for CD8 memory. Different laboratories and diverse techniques were used to prepare libraries and sequence TCR repertoires, to increase sequencing depth and limit assay-specific biases. What the research found in general, with its limitations: The genetic and exposure-history diversity represented was limited by the small number of donors. Sampling was limited to blood, and TCR repertoires in tissue likely differ from TCR repertoires in blood. Higher generation probabilities were observed for clonotypes shared by all four sorted-subset donors than for non-shared clonotypes. Incomplete sequencing was indicated by rarefaction of sorted-subset datasets, despite the large sequencing depth. Pairwise subsampling led to the expectation that sequencing depth would affect the degree of clonotype sharing among donors. When a handful of donors were compared, the shared fraction of clonotypes was roughly 5% for naive CD4, about 4% for naive CD8, 2% to 2.5% for memory CD4, and 0.35% to 0.4% for memory CD8. Naive subsets generally had larger estimated clonotype richness than memory subsets did.

The CDR3 numbers 18 residues from cysteine through phenylalanine. Only CDR3 DNA is held: 54 bases, read in frame from base 1. CDR1 and CDR2, looked up from the germline V gene, are MDHEN and SYDVKM. Unmatched junction bases come to 16, with V trimmed by 8 bases and J by 4 bases. The donors were healthy, HIV-negative adults with no recently reported acute infections or vaccinations. Every donor was a Caucasian adult residing in Nashville, Tennessee, USA. CD4+ T cells were enriched by magnetic negative selection; naive cells were then positively selected on CD45RA, and the negative fraction formed the memory subset. After blood collection by leukapheresis, PBMCs were isolated using Ficoll-Histopaque density gradient centrifugation and then cryopreserved in the vapor phase of liquid nitrogen. Analytical flow cytometry was used to check the purity and quantity of every magnetically sorted T cell population. From each sorted fraction, genomic DNA was isolated and quantified by UV absorbance on a Nanodrop 2000c.

The sequencing input was naive CD4+ T cells sorted from blood. This sample's cell subset or site label indicates: CD45RA+ positively selected. The sequence joins TRBV28 to TRBJ2-1; 11 nucleotides in the junction match TRBD2. The sequence was obtained from a woman in her 30s in good health. For the CDR3, the sequence is CASLTKLAGGPIYNEQFF. The DNA sequence is TGTGCCAGCCTTACCAAGCTAGCGGGGGGCCCAATATACAATGAGCAGTTCTTC. When the CDR3 is completed using the reference TRBV28 and TRBJ2-1 genes on either side, the full variable domain is DVKVTQSSRYLVKRTGEKVFLECVQDMDHENMFWYRQDPGLGLRLIYFSYDVKMKEKGDIPEGYSVSREKKERFSLILESASTNQTSMYLCASLTKLAGGPIYNEQFFGPGTRLTVL.